One sample yielded the 24 T cell receptor beta chains listed below, sequenced in a study of T cells after yellow fever vaccination. Each CDR3 protein is one row after TCRdb ran MiXCR on the 5' RACE reads. Of fewer than 650,000 distinct CDR3 sequences in the sample, around a fifth are singletons; the top ten hold approximately 16%. The sequenced sample was PBMCs, obtained approximately 22 days after the first yellow fever vaccination. All receptors derive from a man younger than 30 who received the YFV17D yellow fever vaccine.

This chain connects TRBV7-9 to TRBJ2-1; tentative D call: TRBD1 (5 bases). CDR3 length equals 15 residues. Trimming took off 6 bases at V and 7 bases at J, with 19 bases between the two ends. Germline-derived CDR1 and CDR2 are SEHNR and FQNEAQ (reference sequence). CDR3 sequence (DNA): TGTGCCAGCAGTTCAGGGCCCTCCTACGGGAATGAGCAGTTCTTC. Protein: CASSSGPSYGNEQFF.

This clonotype was counted only a few times. This rearrangement joins TRBV5-4 to TRBJ2-5; no clear D gene. Germline CDR1 SGHNT, CDR2 YYREEE (reference sequence). CDR3 size: 15 residues. V was shortened by 0 bases and J by 4 bases, with 13 bases between the two germline ends. For the CDR3, the DNA is TGTGCCAGCAGCTTGGGGTCTGGGATGGGAGAGACCCAGTACTTC. It codes for CASSLGSGMGETQYF.

This clonotype was observed a handful of times. The chain joins TRBV5-1 to TRBJ2-4, with 10 positions matching TRBD2. Losses at the gene ends were 4 bases for V and 5 bases for J; bases not matched to a gene: 3. The CDR3 is 14 residues long. The germline CDR1 and CDR2 sequences are SGHRS and YFSETQ. The CDR3 nucleotides are TGCGCCAGCAGCGGCAGCGGGGGGGAAAACATTCAGTACTTC. It specifies CASSGSGGENIQYF.

The chain's CDR3 is CASSQETGMGADTQYF. The DNA of the CDR3 is TGTGCCAGCTCTCAGGAGACAGGGATGGGAGCAGATACGCAGTATTTT. This chain links TRBV18 with TRBJ2-3; 7 bases are shared with TRBD1. Germline CDR1 is KGHSH and CDR2 is LQKENI. V was clipped by 6 bases and J by 4 bases; unmatched bases: 13. The CDR3 loop spans 16 amino acids.

This clonotype has a handful of counts. The chain joins TRBV5-6 to TRBJ1-2; D call uncertain. This CDR3 contains 13 residues. Trimming shortened V by 4 bases and J by 6 bases, and 13 bases separated the two germline ends. Germline-derived CDR1 and CDR2 are SGHDT and YYEEEE. CDR3 in amino acids: CASSPTRLDGYTF. Here the CDR3 DNA reads TGTGCCAGCAGCCCGACCAGACTCGATGGCTACACCTTC.

The V and J genes are TRBV7-9 and TRBJ1-1; D is unclear. CDR1 SEHNR and CDR2 FQNEAQ come from the germline V gene (reference sequence). V lost 1 base to trimming and J lost 0 bases, with 12 bases between them. CDR3 size: 16 residues. The CDR3 nucleotides are TGTGCCAGCAGCTTAGTCGGCAGAATCGTGAACACTGAAGCTTTCTTT. Its translation is CASSLVGRIVNTEAFF.

The chain carries TRBV7-9 and TRBJ1-2; D perhaps matches TRBD1 (5 bases). CDR1 SEHNR and CDR2 FQNEAQ come from the germline V gene (reference sequence). Trimming took 0 bases from V and 8 from J, leaving 19 bases between them. This CDR3 region has 16 residues. CDR3 DNA: TGTGCCAGCAGCTTAGCAACGGCGGGGCCGCCTCGGGGCTACACCTTC. It is translated as CASSLATAGPPRGYTF.

The rearrangement links TRBV2 to TRBJ2-2, with D hard to call. CDR1 is SNHLY and CDR2 is FYNNEI in the germline V gene. This CDR3 has 11 residues. The V and J ends lost 9 bases and 7 bases respectively, with 9 bases between them. The CDR3 nucleotides read TGTGCCAGTCGATCGGGCGGGGAGCTGTTTTTT. Its protein is CASRSGGELFF. Complete variable domain (other parts from reference TRBV2 and TRBJ2-2): EPEVTQTPSHQVTQMGQEVILRCVPISNHLYFYWYRQILGQKVEFLVSFYNNEISEKSEIFDDQFSVERPDGSNFTLKIRSTKLEDSAMYFCASRSGGELFFGEGSRLTVL.

This clonotype was counted only a few times. V gene TRBV5-1 combines with J gene TRBJ1-1; D ambiguous. The CDR3 is made up of 14 amino acids. Germline V CDR1 and CDR2: SGHRS, YFSETQ. Trimming removed 4 bases from V and 4 bases from J, with 14 bases in between. This CDR3 reads CASSQRGIVTEAFF. CDR3 sequence (DNA): TGCGCCAGCAGCCAGCGGGGAATTGTCACTGAAGCTTTCTTT.

This clonotype was seen only a few times. The rearrangement joins TRBV7-3 to TRBJ1-2, with 8 bases lining up with TRBD1. This CDR3 is built from 15 residues. Unmatched junction bases numbered 7, after V lost 3 bases and J lost 4 bases. Germline V CDR1 and CDR2: SGHTA, FQGTGA. In DNA, the CDR3 is TGTGCCAGCAGCTTCCGGACAGGGCCGCTCTATGGCTACACCTTC. Translation: CASSFRTGPLYGYTF.

The chain has TRBV7-2 and TRBJ2-7; maybe TRBD2 (5 bases). The germline V gene encodes CDR1 SGHTA and CDR2 FQGNSA. The germline V and J ends were trimmed by 1 base and 7 bases, with 14 bases remaining between them. CDR3 length: 14 residues. As DNA, the CDR3 is TGTGCCAGCAGCTTAGACGTGTCTACTAGGGAGCAGTACTTC. This sequence encodes CASSLDVSTREQYF.

The sample holds a few counts of this clonotype. This rearrangement joins TRBV4-1 to TRBJ1-1; D gene unclear. Germline values: CDR1 MGHRA, CDR2 YSYEKL. This CDR3 contains 15 residues. The V end was cut by 1 base, the J end by 3 bases, with 12 bases between. The CDR3 DNA is TGCGCCAGCAGCCAAGGTAGGGAGGGAGACACTGAAGCTTTCTTT. It yields the protein CASSQGREGDTEAFF.

This clonotype appeared a few times. The rearrangement links TRBV20-1 to TRBJ2-2; D possibly matches TRBD1 or TRBD2 (5 bases each). Trimming took off 6 bases at V and 3 bases at J, with 11 bases between the two ends. The CDR3 is 13 residues long. CDR1 DFQATT and CDR2 SNEGSKA come from the germline V gene (reference sequence). The CDR3 loop is CSAGRVDTGELFF. CDR3 DNA: TGCAGTGCGGGACGGGTTGACACCGGGGAGCTGTTTTTT.

This clonotype was counted a few times. This sequence joins TRBV5-5 and TRBJ2-1; TRBD1 agrees at 7 bases. The CDR3 covers 19 residues. Germline trimming cut 0 bases from V and 0 bases from J; bases unmatched to any gene: 12. CDR1 and CDR2 from the germline V gene are SGHKS and YYEKEE (reference sequence). The CDR3 region is CASSLDRGYPLSSYNEQFF. The DNA of the CDR3 is TGTGCCAGCAGCTTGGACAGGGGCTATCCCCTCAGCTCCTACAATGAGCAGTTCTTC.

In DNA, the CDR3 is TGTGCCAGCAGCTATATCAGGGGCTCGGACACCGGGGAGCTGTTTTTT. This sequence encodes CASSYIRGSDTGELFF. The chain employs TRBV11-2 and TRBJ2-2, with D perhaps TRBD1 (6 bases). The germline CDR1 and CDR2 sequences are SGHAT and FQNNGV. The V end lost 4 bases, the J end lost 3 bases, and 15 bases lay between the germline ends. The CDR3 totals 16 residues.

This clonotype was counted a few times. The chain joins TRBV5-4 to TRBJ1-2; 7 bases align to TRBD1. Looked up from germline, CDR1 is SGHNT and CDR2 is YYREEE (reference sequence). This CDR3 contains 15 residues. Trimming cost V 2 bases and J 3 bases; bases outside gene matches: 7. The CDR3 sequence is CASSLLRQGYYGYTF. In nucleotides, the CDR3 is TGTGCCAGCAGCTTACTCCGACAGGGTTACTATGGCTACACCTTC.

The chain uses TRBV20-1 and TRBJ2-7; 7 bases map to TRBD2. This CDR3 has 15 amino acids. Trimming removed 0 bases from V and 3 bases from J; junction bases left unmatched: 8. Germline values: CDR1 DFQATT, CDR2 SNEGSKA (reference sequence). DNA of the CDR3: TGCAGTGCTAGAGATAGTCGCGCGGGGGACTACGAGCAGTACTTC. This encodes CSARDSRAGDYEQYF.

The gene calls are TRBV12-3 or TRBV12-4 and TRBJ1-1; TRBD1 matches at 8 bases. The length of the CDR3 is 16 residues. The V segment lost 6 bases and the J segment 2 bases; nucleotides outside the gene matches: 11. The CDR3 nucleotides read TGTGCCAGCAGACCGAACAGGGGGAAGGGAAACACTGAAGCTTTCTTT. It translates to CASRPNRGKGNTEAFF.

This chain uses TRBV5-1 with TRBJ2-7; D is undetermined. This CDR3 has 17 amino acids. Germline V gives CDR1 SGHRS, CDR2 YFSETQ. V lost 0 bases and J lost 0, with 16 bases in between. The CDR3 DNA sequence: TGCGCCAGCAGCTTGGTCCCGGGTCCCTCTAGCTCCTACGAGCAGTACGTC. Its translation: CASSLVPGPSSSYEQYV.

This clonotype was recorded many times. V and J are TRBV21-1 and TRBJ2-7; the table names TRBD1, a call not compared with the DNA. TRBV21-1 is a pseudogene locus. The CDR3 runs 17 residues. The CDR3 region is CASSTHPWATVVNEQYV. The DNA of the CDR3 is TGTGCCAGCAGCACACACCCATGGGCGACAGTGGTCAACGAGCAGTACGTC.

The V call is TRBV2, the J call TRBJ2-7, with D possibly being TRBD1 (5 bases). The CDR3 covers 11 residues. Deletions cut 6 bases from V and 7 bases from J, with 10 bases between. Germline V gene lookup returns CDR1 SNHLY and CDR2 FYNNEI. In nucleotides, the CDR3 is TGTGCCAGCAGCTCAGGGTGGGAGCAGTACTTC. Its translation is CASSSGWEQYF.

This clonotype was counted only a few times. The V and J genes are TRBV20-1 and TRBJ2-1; D is unresolved. Germline lookup yields CDR1 DFQATT and CDR2 SNEGSKA (reference sequence). The CDR3 has 12 residues. V was shortened by 3 bases and J by 5 bases, with 8 bases between the two germline ends. The CDR3 DNA reads as TGCAGTGCTAGCGGGCTGAACAATGAGCAGTTCTTC. Its translation: CSASGLNNEQFF.

The chain recombines TRBV11-3 with TRBJ2-3; 8 nucleotides line up with TRBD1. The V gene end was trimmed by 5 bases and the J gene end by 3 bases; junction bases not matched to a gene: 7. CDR1 and CDR2 from the germline V gene are SGHNT and YENEEA. The CDR3 length is 15 residues. CDR3 residues: CASSPDRGRTDTQYF. CDR3 in DNA: TGTGCCAGCAGCCCCGACAGGGGAAGGACAGATACGCAGTATTTT.

The chain has TRBV9 and TRBJ2-7, with D perhaps TRBD2 (6 bases). V was cut by 3 bases and J by 7 bases, with 17 bases left in between. Germline V gene lookup returns CDR1 SGDLS and CDR2 YYNGEE. The CDR3 sequence is 14 residues long. The CDR3, as DNA: TGTGCCAGCAGCGGAACCGGTGGGGGGATTGAGCAGTACTTC. It yields the protein CASSGTGGGIEQYF.